A single sample gave rise to the 29 T cell receptor beta chains below, sequenced in a study of blood T cell repertoires in COVID-19. TCRdb keeps only in-frame clones here, not all; method: immunoSEQ multiplex PCR. Of about 270,000 clones listed, around 82% are singletons. Sequenced input: peripheral blood. These receptors originate from a woman aged 18-29 years with acute or convalescent COVID-19.

The rearrangement joins TRBV13 to TRBJ2-1, with D perhaps matching TRBD1 (6 bases). This CDR3 spans 17 amino acids. V shed 3 bases and J shed 3 bases, with 18 bases lying between them. Germline V gene lookup returns CDR1 PRHDT and CDR2 FYEKMQ (reference sequence). CDR3 coding DNA: TGTGCCAGCAGCTTGGCCCCCACAGGGTCTTTCTACAATGAGCAGTTCTTC. As protein: CASSLAPTGSFYNEQFF.

This rearrangement joins TRBV11-2 to TRBJ2-2, with a possible D match to TRBD1 (5 bases). Per germline, CDR1 SGHAT and CDR2 FQNNGV. The CDR3 spans 13 residues. The ends were cut back, 5 bases at V and 5 bases at J, with 9 bases in the middle. CDR3 in amino acids: CASSEDRTGELFF. DNA for the CDR3: TGTGCCAGCAGCGAAGACAGAACCGGGGAGCTGTTTTTT. The variable domain in full, completed from reference TRBV11-2 and TRBJ2-2, reads EAGVAQSPRYKIIEKRQSVAFWCNPISGHATLYWYQQILGQGPKLLIQFQNNGVVDDSQLPKDRFSAERLKGVDSTLKIQPAKLEDSAVYLCASSEDRTGELFFGEGSRLTVL.

The chain joins TRBV28 to TRBJ2-4, with a possible D match to TRBD1 (6 bases). Trimming removed 5 bases from V and 0 bases from J, with 11 bases in between. The CDR3 sequence is 15 residues long. CDR1 and CDR2 from the germline V gene are MDHEN and SYDVKM. CDR3 bases: TGTGCCAGCAGTGAACAGGGTCGAGCCAAAAACATTCAGTACTTC. Its protein product is CASSEQGRAKNIQYF.

The V gene is TRBV6-5, the J gene TRBJ1-5; D gene uncertain. V lost 2 bases and J 3 bases, leaving 8 bases between the germline ends. The CDR3 has 14 amino acids. From germline, CDR1 is MNHEY and CDR2 SVGAGI. CDR3 sequence: CASSYGGDNQPQHF. As DNA, the CDR3 is TGTGCCAGCAGTTACGGAGGTGACAATCAGCCCCAGCATTTT.

With regard to this clone: Other DNA sequences from this sample encode an identical CDR3 as well. The V and J genes are TRBV6-2 or TRBV6-3 and TRBJ2-7; 11 bases are shared with TRBD1. Germline V CDR1 and CDR2: MNHEY, SVGEGT. The CDR3 contains 15 residues. The V gene end was trimmed by 5 bases and the J gene end by 0 bases; junction bases not matched to a gene: 3. The CDR3 nucleotides are TGTGCCAGCAGTGCCGGGACAGGGGGCTCCTACGAGCAGTACTTC. It yields the protein CASSAGTGGSYEQYF.

V is TRBV7-2 and J is TRBJ1-1; TRBD1 is a possible D gene (6 bases). CDR3 length: 10 residues. Germline V gene sequence: CDR1 SGHTA, CDR2 FQGNSA. Trimming cost V 5 bases and J 11 bases, with 9 bases left between them. The CDR3 bases are TGTGCCAGCAGCGACAGGAGGGCTTTCTTT. It encodes CASSDRRAFF.

The V gene is TRBV30, the J gene TRBJ2-5, with 11 nucleotides matching TRBD2. Trimming took 2 bases from V and 2 from J; bases not matched to a gene: 10. The CDR3 has 17 residues. Germline V lookup: CDR1 GTSNPN, CDR2 SVGIG (reference sequence). The CDR3 DNA reads TGTGCCTGGAGTCGGGGACGAACTAGCGGGGGTCAAGAGACCCAGTACTTC. Translated: CAWSRGRTSGGQETQYF.

The chain recombines TRBV4-3 with TRBJ2-2; the match to TRBD1 covers 9 bases. J lost 2 bases, V lost 0 bases, and 1 base had no gene match. Germline CDR1 is LGHNA and CDR2 is YSLEER. CDR3 size: 16 residues. The CDR3 reads CASSQDTGGNTGELFF. The CDR3, as DNA: TGCGCCAGCAGCCAAGATACAGGGGGCAACACCGGGGAGCTGTTTTTT.

This clone was seen only once. This chain uses TRBV28 with TRBJ1-1, with a tentative D call TRBD1 (5 bases). This CDR3 contains 18 residues. Looked up from germline, CDR1 is MDHEN and CDR2 is SYDVKM. Trimming left V 2 bases short and J 6 bases short, with 25 bases between. The CDR3 loop reads CASSLAWGEWNPTAEAFF. The CDR3 region has the DNA TGTGCCAGCAGTTTAGCTTGGGGGGAGTGGAACCCAACAGCTGAAGCTTTCTTT.

The CDR3 DNA reads TGTGCCAGCAGGGTCCGGGACACTGAAGCTTTCTTT. Amino acids: CASRVRDTEAFF. V is TRBV12-3 or TRBV12-4 and J is TRBJ1-1; D is unclear. The CDR3 has 12 amino acids. V gave up 6 bases and J gave up 3 bases, with 8 bases separating them.

The rearrangement uses TRBV7-9 and TRBJ1-1; TRBD1 might be the D (5 bases). This CDR3 comprises 15 residues. Per germline, CDR1 SEHNR and CDR2 FQNEAQ (reference sequence). Trimming removed 5 bases from V and 1 base from J, with 14 bases in between. The CDR3 DNA reads TGTGCCAGCAGCATAAGACAGACTCCGAACACTGAAGCTTTCTTT. This translates into CASSIRQTPNTEAFF.

The chain joins TRBV3-1 (or the pseudogene TRBV3-2) to TRBJ2-1; D is perhaps TRBD2 (6 bases). The germline V gene encodes CDR1 LGHDT and CDR2 YNNKEL (reference sequence). The V and J ends lost 3 bases and 0 bases respectively, with 21 bases between them. This CDR3 region has 19 residues. The CDR3 protein is CASSQTTSAGSYSYNEQFF. The DNA of the CDR3 is TGTGCCAGCAGCCAGACGACTTCGGCCGGGAGTTACTCCTACAATGAGCAGTTCTTC.

This rearrangement joins TRBV1 to TRBJ2-1; whether TRBD2, the table's D call, matches the DNA was not checked. TRBV1 is assigned pseudogene status. The CDR3 is 15 amino acids. The CDR3 sequence is CTSSQAGLAYNEQFF. DNA for the CDR3: TGCACCAGCAGCCAAGCGGGTCTCGCCTACAATGAGCAGTTCTTC.

The chain carries TRBV30 and TRBJ2-1; weak D call: TRBD2 (5 bases). The V gene lost 0 bases and the J gene lost 7 bases, with 16 bases spanning the gap. Per germline, CDR1 GTSNPN and CDR2 SVGIG (reference sequence). The CDR3 length is 15 residues. For the CDR3, the DNA is TGTGCCTGGAGTGTCCCCGGGATGCTGGGGAATGAGCAGTTCTTC. Encoded protein: CAWSVPGMLGNEQFF.

The table lists this clone with a few counts. This chain joins TRBV19 and TRBJ1-5, with D perhaps TRBD1 (6 bases). Germline CDR1 and CDR2: LNHDA and SQIVND (reference sequence). The CDR3 has 15 amino acids. The V and J ends lost 6 bases and 3 bases respectively, with 15 bases between them. CDR3 nucleotides: TGTGCCAGTAGGAGGGGGGGGAAGGACAATCAGCCCCAGCATTTT. Its protein product is CASRRGGKDNQPQHF. Filled out from reference TRBV19 and TRBJ1-5, the complete variable domain reads DGGITQSPKYLFRKEGQNVTLSCEQNLNHDAMYWYRQDPGQGLRLIYYSQIVNDFQKGDIAEGYSVSREKKESFPLTVTSAQKNPTAFYLCASRRGGKDNQPQHFGDGTRLSIL.

The chain has TRBV5-1 and TRBJ2-3, with D perhaps TRBD1 (6 bases). Germline loops: CDR1 SGHRS, CDR2 YFSETQ. Trimming took 0 bases from V and 0 from J, leaving 8 bases between them. This CDR3 is built from 15 residues. CDR3 nucleotides: TGCGCCAGCAGCTTGGAGGGACATAGCACAGATACGCAGTATTTT. Its protein product is CASSLEGHSTDTQYF. Full variable domain (rest looked up from reference TRBV5-1 and TRBJ2-3): KAGVTQTPRYLIKTRGQQVTLSCSPISGHRSVSWYQQTPGQGLQFLFEYFSETQRNKGNFPGRFSGRQFSNSRSEMNVSTLELGDSALYLCASSLEGHSTDTQYFGPGTRLTVL.

The CDR3 loop is CASSPLQGSGDTQYF. CDR3 sequence (DNA): TGTGCCAGCTCACCTTTACAGGGCTCTGGAGATACGCAGTATTTT. This sequence joins TRBV18 and TRBJ2-3, with a possible D match to TRBD1 (6 bases). Germline V lookup: CDR1 KGHSH, CDR2 LQKENI. This CDR3 spans 15 amino acids. With 3 bases removed from V and 5 bases from J, the gap between germline ends came to 15 bases.

The V gene is TRBV18, the J gene TRBJ2-3; D perhaps matches TRBD1 (6 bases). Trimming took 4 bases from V and 4 from J, leaving 15 bases between them. The length of the CDR3 is 15 residues. Germline CDR1 is KGHSH and CDR2 is LQKENI. CDR3 region: CASSLETGPPDTQYF. CDR3 bases: TGTGCCAGCTCACTTGAGACAGGCCCCCCAGATACGCAGTATTTT.

The rearrangement uses TRBV6-5 and TRBJ2-7; 11 nucleotides agree with TRBD2. CDR3 length: 14 amino acids. The germline V gene has CDR1 MNHEY and CDR2 SVGAGI. Trimming took 7 bases from V and 7 from J; bases not matched to a gene: 9. This chain's CDR3 is CASIRTSGLGEQYF. For the CDR3, the DNA is TGTGCCAGCATCCGGACTAGCGGGCTAGGGGAGCAGTACTTC.

The V and J genes are TRBV7-8 and TRBJ2-3; 11 bases fit TRBD2. The CDR3 runs 15 residues. Germline trimming cut 4 bases from V and 3 bases from J; bases unmatched to any gene: 3. The germline gives CDR1 SGHVS, CDR2 FQNEAQ. CDR3 in DNA: TGTGCCAGCAGCTCTAGCGGGAGGAGGACAGATACGCAGTATTTT. This translates into CASSSSGRRTDTQYF.

The V and J genes are TRBV27 and TRBJ1-2, with D maybe TRBD1 (6 bases). The CDR3 loop spans 14 amino acids. The germline V and J ends were trimmed by 5 bases and 2 bases, with 12 bases remaining between them. Germline loops: CDR1 MNHEY, CDR2 SMNVEV (reference sequence). CDR3 coding DNA: TGTGCCAGCAGTCTGAAGGGGGAAAACTATGGCTACACCTTC. It codes for CASSLKGENYGYTF.

The rearrangement links TRBV18 to TRBJ1-2; 9 bases are a match to TRBD1. The germline gives CDR1 KGHSH, CDR2 LQKENI. Trimming at V came to 0 bases and at J to 1 base, leaving 9 bases not matched to a gene. The CDR3 consists of 18 residues. CDR3 amino acids: CASSPPIGTGIGNYGYTF. The CDR3 DNA follows: TGTGCCAGCTCACCACCAATAGGGACAGGGATCGGTAACTATGGCTACACCTTC.

The J gene is TRBJ2-7, the V gene TRBV19; D uncertain. This CDR3 has 13 amino acids. Germline CDR1 and CDR2: LNHDA and SQIVND (reference sequence). V was shortened by 5 bases and J by 1 base, with 9 bases between the two germline ends. The DNA for the CDR3 is TGTGCCAGTAGTTATGACTTTTCCTACGAGCAGTACTTC. Encoded protein: CASSYDFSYEQYF.

By share, this clone ranks as medium-sized (0.01 to 0.1%). This sample includes further DNA sequences coding for the same CDR3. V gene TRBV18 combines with J gene TRBJ1-2, with TRBD1 as a possible D gene (6 bases). V was shortened by 6 bases and J by 4 bases, with 12 bases between the two germline ends. Looked up from germline, CDR1 is KGHSH and CDR2 is LQKENI. The CDR3 is 13 residues long. In DNA, the CDR3 is TGTGCCAGCTCTCCCACAGGGAGCTATGGCTACACCTTC. It encodes CASSPTGSYGYTF.

The chain joins TRBV6-5 to TRBJ1-6, with D possibly being TRBD1 (6 bases). Germline-derived CDR1 and CDR2 are MNHEY and SVGAGI. The CDR3 has 14 amino acids. V was trimmed by 8 bases and J by 3 bases, leaving 11 bases between them. CDR3 DNA sequence: TGTGCCAGCGAAGGACAGTTCTATAATTCACCCCTCCACTTT. Translating it yields CASEGQFYNSPLHF.

This chain links TRBV20-1 with TRBJ2-7; 7 bases match TRBD2. This CDR3 comprises 13 residues. The germline V gene encodes CDR1 DFQATT and CDR2 SNEGSKA (reference sequence). The J segment lost 6 bases and the V segment lost 3 bases, leaving 8 bases of the junction unmatched. CDR3 in DNA: TGCAGTGCTAGTCTTTATAGGGAGGGCGAGCAGTACTTC. Amino acid sequence: CSASLYREGEQYF.

This chain joins TRBV15 and TRBJ2-1; 9 nucleotides agree with TRBD2. Per the germline V gene, CDR1 is LNHNV and CDR2 is YYDKDF (reference sequence). V trimming: 1 base; J trimming: 6 bases; junction bases outside the gene matches: 4. CDR3 length: 15 amino acids. The CDR3 DNA sequence: TGTGCCACCAGCAGAGTGGGTAGCGGGAGCAATGAGCAGTTCTTC. It is translated as CATSRVGSGSNEQFF.

Details on this clone: Additional DNA sequences in this sample encode the identical CDR3. The CDR3 sequence: CASSPTGGGNQPQHF. As DNA, the CDR3 is TGTGCCAGTAGCCCCACAGGGGGCGGCAATCAGCCCCAGCATTTT. The chain recombines TRBV19 with TRBJ1-5; 9 nucleotides match TRBD1. The CDR3 extends over 15 amino acids. CDR1 is LNHDA and CDR2 is SQIVND in the germline V gene (reference sequence). V dropped 6 bases and J dropped 2; count of bases not matched to a gene: 5. The full variable domain, with the rest looked up from reference TRBV19 and TRBJ1-5, is DGGITQSPKYLFRKEGQNVTLSCEQNLNHDAMYWYRQDPGQGLRLIYYSQIVNDFQKGDIAEGYSVSREKKESFPLTVTSAQKNPTAFYLCASSPTGGGNQPQHFGDGTRLSIL.

This clone occurred a few times. The chain uses TRBV6-1 and TRBJ2-7, with 11 bases that match TRBD2. This CDR3 has 20 amino acids. Germline V CDR1 and CDR2: MNHNS, SASEGT. J gave up 2 bases and V 4 bases, and 19 bases lay outside the gene matches. CDR3 sequence: CASSATRTSGHSNPTYEQYF. In DNA, the CDR3 is TGTGCCAGCAGTGCGACACGGACTAGCGGGCATTCCAACCCAACCTACGAGCAGTACTTC.